This T cell receptor beta chain was documented in a study of cytomegalovirus exposure and HLA in healthy donors. V lost 0 bases and J lost 7; bases outside the gene matches: 4. The CDR3 loop spans 16 amino acids. Germline assignment: CDR1 SGHRS and CDR2 YFSETQ. PCR employed 60 Vbeta and 13 Jbeta primers. Here immunoSEQ multiplex PCR was the method, and the copy in TCRdb shows in-frame clones only, minus some. The sample contains 75,000 to 80,000 clones, around 65% of which appear only once. The sequenced sample consisted of PBMCs. The TCR was taken from a man aged 55-75 years in good health and CMV-seropositive. J is TRBJ2-1 and V is TRBV5-1, with 13 bases identical to TRBD2. As DNA, the CDR3 is TGCGCCAGCAGCTTGGGACTAGCGGGGGGAGGGAATGAGCAGTTCTTC. As protein: CASSLGLAGGGNEQFF. The full variable domain, completed using reference TRBV5-1 and TRBJ2-1, is KAGVTQTPRYLIKTRGQQVTLSCSPISGHRSVSWYQQTPGQGLQFLFEYFSETQRNKGNFPGRFSGRQFSNSRSEMNVSTLELGDSALYLCASSLGLAGGGNEQFFGPGTRLTVL.